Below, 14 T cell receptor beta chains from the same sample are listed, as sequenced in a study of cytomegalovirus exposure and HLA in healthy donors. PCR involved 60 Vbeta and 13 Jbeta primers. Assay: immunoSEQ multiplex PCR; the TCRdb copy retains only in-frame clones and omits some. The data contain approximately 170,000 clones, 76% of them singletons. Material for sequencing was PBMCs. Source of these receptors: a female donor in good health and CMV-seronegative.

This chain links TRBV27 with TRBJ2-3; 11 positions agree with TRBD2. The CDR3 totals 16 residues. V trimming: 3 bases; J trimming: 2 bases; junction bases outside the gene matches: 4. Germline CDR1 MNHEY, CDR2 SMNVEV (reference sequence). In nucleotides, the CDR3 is TGTGCCAGCAGTTTGGGTAGCGGGGGGGTCACAGATACGCAGTATTTT. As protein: CASSLGSGGVTDTQYF.

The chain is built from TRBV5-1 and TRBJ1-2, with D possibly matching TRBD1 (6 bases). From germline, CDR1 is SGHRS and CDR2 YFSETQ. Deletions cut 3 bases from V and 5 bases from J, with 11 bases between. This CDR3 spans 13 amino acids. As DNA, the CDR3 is TGCGCCAGCAGCTCTACAGGGCTGTATGGCTACACCTTC. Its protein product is CASSSTGLYGYTF.

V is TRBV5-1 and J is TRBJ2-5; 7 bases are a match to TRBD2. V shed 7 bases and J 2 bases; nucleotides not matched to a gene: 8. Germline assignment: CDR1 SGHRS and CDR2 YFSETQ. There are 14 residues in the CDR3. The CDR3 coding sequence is TGCGCCAGCCAGCGGGGAAGGGAGCAAGAGACCCAGTACTTC. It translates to CASQRGREQETQYF.

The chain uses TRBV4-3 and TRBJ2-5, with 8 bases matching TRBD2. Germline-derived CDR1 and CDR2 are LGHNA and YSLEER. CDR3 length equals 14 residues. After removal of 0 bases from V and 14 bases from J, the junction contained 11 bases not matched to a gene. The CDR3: CASSQDTGGPSSYF. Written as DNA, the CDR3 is TGCGCCAGCAGCCAAGATACGGGGGGGCCGTCTTCTTACTTC.

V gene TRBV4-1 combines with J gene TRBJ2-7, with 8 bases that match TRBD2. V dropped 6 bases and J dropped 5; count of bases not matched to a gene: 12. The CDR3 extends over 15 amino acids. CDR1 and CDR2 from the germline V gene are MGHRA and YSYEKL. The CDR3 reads CASRDDPAGVNEQYF. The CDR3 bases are TGCGCCAGCAGAGACGATCCAGCGGGAGTAAACGAGCAGTACTTC.

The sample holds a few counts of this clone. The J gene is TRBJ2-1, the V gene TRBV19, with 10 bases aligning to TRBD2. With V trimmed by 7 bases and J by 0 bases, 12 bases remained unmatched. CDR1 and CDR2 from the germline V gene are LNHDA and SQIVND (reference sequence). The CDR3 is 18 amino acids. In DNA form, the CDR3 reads TGTGCCAGTACCTGGACTAGCGGCGCTGATAGCTCCTACAATGAGCAGTTCTTC. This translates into CASTWTSGADSSYNEQFF.

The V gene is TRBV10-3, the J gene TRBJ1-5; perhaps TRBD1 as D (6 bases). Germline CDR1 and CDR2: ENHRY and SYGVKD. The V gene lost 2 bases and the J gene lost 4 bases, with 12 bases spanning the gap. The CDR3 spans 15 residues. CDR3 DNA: TGTGCCATCAGTGAGCAGGGGCAGGCGAATCAGCCCCAGCATTTT. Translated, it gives CAISEQGQANQPQHF.

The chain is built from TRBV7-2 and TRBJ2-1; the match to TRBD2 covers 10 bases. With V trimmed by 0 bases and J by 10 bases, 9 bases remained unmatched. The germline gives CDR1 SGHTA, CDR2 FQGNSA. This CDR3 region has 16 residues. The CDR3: CASSLAASGSAREQFF. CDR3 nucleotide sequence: TGTGCCAGCAGCTTAGCGGCTAGCGGGAGTGCAAGGGAGCAGTTCTTC. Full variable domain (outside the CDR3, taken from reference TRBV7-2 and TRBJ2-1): GAGVSQSPSNKVTEKGKDVELRCDPISGHTALYWYRQSLGQGLEFLIYFQGNSAPDKSGLPSDRFSAERTGGSVSTLTIQRTQQEDSAVYLCASSLAASGSAREQFFGPGTRLTVL.

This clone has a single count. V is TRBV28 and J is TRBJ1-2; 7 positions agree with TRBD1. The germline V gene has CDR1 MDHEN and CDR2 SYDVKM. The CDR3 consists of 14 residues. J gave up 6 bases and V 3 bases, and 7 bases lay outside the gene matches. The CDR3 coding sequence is TGTGCCAGCAGTTTTACAGACAGGGTGCATGGCTACACCTTC. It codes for CASSFTDRVHGYTF.

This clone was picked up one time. CDR3 in amino acids: CASSPGTSGGQYNEQFF. CDR3 bases: TGTGCCAGCAGCCCCGGGACTAGCGGGGGCCAATACAATGAGCAGTTCTTC. The V and J genes are TRBV9 and TRBJ2-1; 14 bases fit TRBD2. The V gene end was trimmed by 4 bases and the J gene end by 4 bases; junction bases not matched to a gene: 7. This CDR3 has 17 amino acids. Germline CDR1 and CDR2: SGDLS and YYNGEE.

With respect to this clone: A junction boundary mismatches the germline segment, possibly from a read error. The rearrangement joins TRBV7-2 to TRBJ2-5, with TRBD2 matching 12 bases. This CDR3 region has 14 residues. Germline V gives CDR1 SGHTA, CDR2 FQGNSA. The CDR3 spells CASSFGLAGGQEDF. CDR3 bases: TGTGCCAGCAGCTTCGGTCTAGCGGGGGGGCAGGAGGACTTC.

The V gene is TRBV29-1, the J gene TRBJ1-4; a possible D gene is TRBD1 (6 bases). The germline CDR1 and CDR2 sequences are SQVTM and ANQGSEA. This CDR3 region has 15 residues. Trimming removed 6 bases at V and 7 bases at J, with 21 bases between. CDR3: CSVPVGRGVGEKLFF. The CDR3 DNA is TGCAGCGTCCCAGTAGGCAGGGGAGTAGGTGAAAAACTGTTTTTT.

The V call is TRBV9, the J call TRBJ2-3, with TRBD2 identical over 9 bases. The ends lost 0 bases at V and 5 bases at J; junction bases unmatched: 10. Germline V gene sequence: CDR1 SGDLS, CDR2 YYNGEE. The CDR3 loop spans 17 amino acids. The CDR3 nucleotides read TGTGCCAGCAGCGTAGTGACTAGCGGAGGGTTGGGAGATACGCAGTATTTT. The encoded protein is CASSVVTSGGLGDTQYF.

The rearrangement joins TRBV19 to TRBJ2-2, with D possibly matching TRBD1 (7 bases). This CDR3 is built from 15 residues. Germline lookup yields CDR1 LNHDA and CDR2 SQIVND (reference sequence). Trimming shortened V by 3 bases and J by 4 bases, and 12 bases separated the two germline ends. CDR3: CASSIAQGGTGELFF. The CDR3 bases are TGTGCCAGTAGTATCGCCCAGGGGGGCACCGGGGAGCTGTTTTTT.